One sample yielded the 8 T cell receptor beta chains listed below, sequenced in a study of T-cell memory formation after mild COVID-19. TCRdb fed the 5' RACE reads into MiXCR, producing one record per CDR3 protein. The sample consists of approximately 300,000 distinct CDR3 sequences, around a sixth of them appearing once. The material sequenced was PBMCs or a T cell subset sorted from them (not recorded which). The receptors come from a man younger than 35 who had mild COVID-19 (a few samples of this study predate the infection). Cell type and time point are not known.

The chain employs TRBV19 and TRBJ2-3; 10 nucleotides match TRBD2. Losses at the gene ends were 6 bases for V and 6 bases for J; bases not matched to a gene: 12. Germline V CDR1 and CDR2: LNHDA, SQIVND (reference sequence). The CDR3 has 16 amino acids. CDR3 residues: CASSSSSGGAGDTQYF. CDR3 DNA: TGTGCCAGTAGCTCGTCTAGCGGGGGAGCGGGGGATACGCAGTATTTT.

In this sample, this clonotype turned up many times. The CDR3 loop reads CASSYRGVGGTDTQYF. The CDR3 DNA reads TGTGCCAGCAGCTACAGAGGGGTGGGGGGAACAGATACGCAGTATTTT. V usage is TRBV7-8 and J usage is TRBJ2-3; D perhaps matches TRBD2 (6 bases). Germline loops: CDR1 SGHVS, CDR2 FQNEAQ. The CDR3 loop spans 16 amino acids. Trimming took off 4 bases at V and 3 bases at J, with 17 bases between the two ends.

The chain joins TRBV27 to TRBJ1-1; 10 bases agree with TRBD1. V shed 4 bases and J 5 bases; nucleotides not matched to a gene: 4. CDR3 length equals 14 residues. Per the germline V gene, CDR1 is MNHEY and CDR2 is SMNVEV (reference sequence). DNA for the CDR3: TGTGCCAGCAGTTACGACAGGGGGCGGACTGAAGCTTTCTTT. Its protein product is CASSYDRGRTEAFF.

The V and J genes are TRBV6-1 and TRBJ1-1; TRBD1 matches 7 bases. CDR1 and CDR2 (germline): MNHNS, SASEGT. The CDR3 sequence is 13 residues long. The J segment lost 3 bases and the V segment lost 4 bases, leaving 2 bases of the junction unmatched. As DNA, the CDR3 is TGTGCCAGCAGTGGCGACAGGGACACTGAAGCTTTCTTT. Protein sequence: CASSGDRDTEAFF.

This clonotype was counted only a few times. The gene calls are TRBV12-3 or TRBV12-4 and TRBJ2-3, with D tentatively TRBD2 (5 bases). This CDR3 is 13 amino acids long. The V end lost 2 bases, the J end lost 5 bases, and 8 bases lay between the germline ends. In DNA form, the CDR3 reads TGTGCCAGCAGTTTACGGGCGGGAGATACGCAGTATTTT. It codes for CASSLRAGDTQYF.

CDR3 in amino acids: CASCGSPPYEQYF. The CDR3 DNA sequence: TGTGCCAGCTGCGGCAGCCCTCCCTACGAGCAGTACTTC. The chain recombines TRBV9 with TRBJ2-7; D is unresolved. The CDR3 runs to 13 residues. Trimming left V 7 bases short and J 2 bases short, with 13 bases between. Germline V gives CDR1 SGDLS, CDR2 YYNGEE.

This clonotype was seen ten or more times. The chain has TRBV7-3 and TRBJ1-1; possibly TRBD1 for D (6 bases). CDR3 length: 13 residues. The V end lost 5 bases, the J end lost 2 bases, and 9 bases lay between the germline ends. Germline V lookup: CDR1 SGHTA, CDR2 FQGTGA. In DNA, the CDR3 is TGTGCCAGCAGCACACAGGGAAACACTGAAGCTTTCTTT. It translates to CASSTQGNTEAFF.

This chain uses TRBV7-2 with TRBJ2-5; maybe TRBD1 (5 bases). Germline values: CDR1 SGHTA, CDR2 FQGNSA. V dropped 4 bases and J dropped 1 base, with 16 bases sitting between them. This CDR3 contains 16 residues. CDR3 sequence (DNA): TGTGCCAGCAGCTCCCCCTTCGACAGTCCCCAAGAGACCCAGTACTTC. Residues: CASSSPFDSPQETQYF.